These 5 T cell receptor beta chains originate from one sample sequenced in a study of siplizumab effects on memory and regulatory T cells. Measured with immunoSEQ multiplex PCR; TCRdb has only the in-frame clones, and not every one. This repertoire shows around 82,000 clones, 90% to 95% found once; its top ten account for approximately 5.3%. The specimen was CD8+ T cells sorted from blood. The receptors stem from a human donor in good health.

This chain uses TRBV19 with TRBJ2-1; 11 positions agree with TRBD2. The V gene's germline CDR1 is LNHDA and CDR2 SQIVND (reference sequence). This CDR3 is built from 15 residues. The junction had 7 bases not matched to a gene; V was cut back by 3 bases and J by 9 bases. This chain's CDR3 is CASSIMTSGVGEQFF. CDR3 in DNA: TGTGCCAGTAGTATCATGACTAGCGGGGTCGGTGAGCAGTTCTTC.

This clone was seen once. The chain joins TRBV7-9 to TRBJ1-1; no firm D call. Looked up from germline, CDR1 is SEHNR and CDR2 is FQNEAQ (reference sequence). This CDR3 comprises 15 residues. The V gene lost 1 base and the J gene lost 3 bases, with 12 bases spanning the gap. The CDR3 DNA reads TGTGCCAGCAGCTTAGGCGGAGGAAGGGACACTGAAGCTTTCTTT. The encoded protein is CASSLGGGRDTEAFF.

The CDR3 nucleotides are TGTGCCAGCAACGGGATGGGACAGCATCAGGAGCAGTTCTTC. Protein: CASNGMGQHQEQFF. V gene TRBV6-5 combines with J gene TRBJ2-1, with 7 bases identical to TRBD1. Germline V gene lookup returns CDR1 MNHEY and CDR2 SVGAGI. The CDR3 runs to 14 residues. V trimming: 7 bases; J trimming: 10 bases; junction bases outside the gene matches: 13.

The chain couples TRBV12-5 to TRBJ2-5; D possibly corresponds to TRBD1 (6 bases). Germline CDR1 and CDR2: LGHNT and FRNRAP. This CDR3 spans 14 amino acids. Trimming took 5 bases from V and 6 from J, leaving 16 bases between them. This CDR3 is CASGPPGQIKTQYF. CDR3 nucleotide sequence: TGTGCTAGTGGTCCGCCGGGACAAATAAAGACCCAGTACTTC.

The chain uses TRBV27 and TRBJ2-7; TRBD1 matches 7 bases. V lost 3 bases and J lost 0; bases outside the gene matches: 11. The CDR3 is 17 residues long. Germline CDR1 and CDR2: MNHEY and SMNVEV (reference sequence). The CDR3 protein is CASSFAPTGDPSYEQYF. CDR3 sequence (DNA): TGTGCCAGCAGTTTTGCTCCCACAGGGGATCCCTCCTACGAGCAGTACTTC.